A single sample is the source of the 4 T cell receptor beta chains below, sequenced in a study of blood T cell repertoires in COVID-19. Data came from immunoSEQ multiplex PCR; TCRdb stores just in-frame clones and leaves some out. This table holds more than 300,000 clones, roughly 89% found once. The sample was peripheral blood. All receptors derive from a young woman who had recovered from COVID-19.

The J gene is TRBJ1-1, the V gene TRBV7-9; 7 bases map to TRBD1. Germline loops: CDR1 SEHNR, CDR2 FQNEAQ (reference sequence). The CDR3 is 13 amino acids. J was trimmed by 1 base and V by 6 bases; bases with no gene match: 2. CDR3 coding DNA: TGTGCCAGCAGACACAGGGGGAACACTGAAGCTTTCTTT. This sequence encodes CASRHRGNTEAFF.

This clone was seen a single time. The V and J genes are TRBV6-2 or TRBV6-3 and TRBJ2-2; the match to TRBD2 covers 11 bases. This CDR3 region has 16 residues. Germline lookup yields CDR1 MNHEY and CDR2 SVGEGT. Trimming took 3 bases from V and 4 from J; bases not matched to a gene: 4. CDR3 in DNA: TGTGCCAGCAGTTATGCTAGCGGGAGGCCCACCGGGGAGCTGTTTTTT. Protein product: CASSYASGRPTGELFF.

This rearrangement joins TRBV11-3 to TRBJ1-3; D unresolved. Trimming removed 4 bases at V and 0 bases at J, with 7 bases between. In germline, CDR1 is SGHNT, CDR2 YENEEA. The CDR3 is 14 residues long. CDR3 in amino acids: CASSSGGSGNTIYF. CDR3 DNA sequence: TGTGCCAGCAGCTCCGGTGGCTCTGGAAACACCATATATTTT.

V is TRBV6-5 and J is TRBJ1-2; 7 bases fit TRBD1. This CDR3 spans 15 amino acids. CDR1 is MNHEY and CDR2 is SVGAGI in the germline V gene. The J segment lost 4 bases and the V segment lost 7 bases, leaving 12 bases of the junction unmatched. CDR3 sequence reads: CASTPIKGAGYGYTF. Written as DNA, the CDR3 is TGTGCCAGCACCCCGATCAAGGGGGCGGGCTATGGCTACACCTTC.